This T cell receptor beta chain was captured by sequencing in a study of T cells in narcolepsy. For the study at large: Healthy controls were enrolled alongside patients with narcolepsy type 1 or type 2. Whole-study results and caveats: Same-patient CSF and blood CD4+ T cell clonotypes included HCRT-specific and TRIB2-specific autoreactive ones. In some patient and control memory CD4+ samples, autoreactive clones were absent. Reportedly, autoreactive clonotypes were serially detected in patients' blood but not controls'.

On this clone: Antigen: not known.

Libraries were prepared by immunoSEQ multiplex PCR; TCRdb keeps only in-frame clonotypes and omits some of them. The sample lists 30,000 to 45,000 clones, about 85% occurring once. CDR3 size: 16 residues. The V gene's germline CDR1 is LGHNA and CDR2 YNFKEQ. V lost 0 bases and J lost 5; bases outside the gene matches: 5. The clonotype was recovered from a human donor with narcolepsy. The rearrangement links TRBV4-2 to TRBJ2-1, with 9 bases fitting TRBD2. The sequenced sample consisted of CD45RA- memory CD4+ T cells from PBMCs. CDR3 sequence (DNA): TGTGCCAGCAGCCAAGATTTCCTAGCGGGGAACAATGAGCAGTTCTTC. Translating gives CASSQDFLAGNNEQFF.